A selection of T cell receptor beta chains follows, all from one sample in a study of blood T cell repertoires in COVID-19. Measured with immunoSEQ multiplex PCR; TCRdb has only the in-frame clones, and not every one. The data show around 200,000 clones, 85% to 90% seen once. Material for sequencing was peripheral blood. The receptors derive from a woman aged 80 or over in a cohort sampled during active or convalescent COVID-19. CDR3s include the opening cysteine and the closing phenylalanine or tryptophan. D genes are given only for firm matches. A clone size is listed for some rows: how often the clone was seen (once, few, many), or a class if it is expanded.

V gene	J gene	clone size	D gene	CDR3 protein	CDR3 DNA
TRBV6-2/TRBV6-3	TRBJ2-7	-	-	CASSRGSWTYEQYF	TGTGCCAGCAGCCGCGGCAGTTGGACCTACGAGCAGTACTTC
TRBV7-2	TRBJ1-1	-	TRBD1	CASSSAILQGVGAFF	TGTGCCAGCAGCTCCGCAATTCTACAGGGGGTCGGGGCTTTCTTT
TRBV24-1	TRBJ2-1	-	TRBD1	CATSDSPGQGEYNEQFF	TGTGCCACCAGTGATTCCCCCGGACAGGGGGAGTACAATGAGCAGTTCTTC
TRBV10-2	TRBJ2-1	once	TRBD2	CASSGLAGNEQFF	TGCGCCAGCAGTGGACTAGCGGGGAATGAGCAGTTCTTC
TRBV18	TRBJ2-1	-	-	CASSPLAAEQFF	TGTGCCAGCTCACCATTAGCGGCTGAGCAGTTCTTC
TRBV5-4	TRBJ2-1	-	-	CASSPPSGEQFF	TGTGCCAGCAGCCCGCCGTCGGGTGAGCAGTTCTTC
TRBV5-6	TRBJ1-2	-	-	CASSLVSGTYGYGYTF	TGTGCCAGCAGCTTGGTTTCAGGAACGTACGGCTATGGCTACACCTTC
TRBV25-1	TRBJ2-5	-	TRBD2	CASRGAGYQETQYF	TGTGCCAGCAGAGGAGCGGGGTACCAAGAGACCCAGTACTTC
TRBV19	TRBJ1-4	-	TRBD1	CASRGQGWGEKLFF	TGTGCCAGTAGGGGACAGGGTTGGGGTGAAAAACTGTTTTTT
TRBV28	TRBJ1-1	-	-	CASGLQEITEAFF	TGTGCCAGCGGGCTACAGGAGATCACTGAAGCTTTCTTT
TRBV6-1	TRBJ1-3	-	TRBD1	CASSEALTGRGNTIYF	TGTGCCAGCAGTGAAGCCCTGACAGGGAGAGGAAACACCATATATTTT
TRBV30	TRBJ2-5	-	TRBD2	CAWSISGGVETQYF	TGTGCCTGGAGTATAAGCGGGGGGGTAGAGACCCAGTACTTC